This T cell receptor beta chain was profiled in a study of graft-versus-host responses after intestinal transplantation. The wider study: Transplant recipients had multivisceral, liver-intestinal, or isolated intestinal grafts. Each patient got anti-thymocyte globulin induction, then tacrolimus and steroids for around three years.

Trimming cost V 0 bases and J 2 bases, with 0 bases left between them. This CDR3 contains 12 residues. Germline V gives CDR1 SGHDT, CDR2 YYEEEE. Clones were sequenced by immunoSEQ multiplex PCR, and TCRdb holds only the in-frame ones, with some missing. The data show around 29,000 clones, 70% to 90% seen once. This clone was recorded a few times. Sequencing was performed on PBMCs, taken around 430 days after intestinal transplantation. The source of this sequence is a human patient who received an intestinal transplant, so some T cells may come from the graft donor. The V and J genes are TRBV5-6 and TRBJ1-5; D gene uncertain. CDR3 nucleotide sequence: TGTGCCAGCAGCTTGGGCAATCAGCCCCAGCATTTT. Translation: CASSLGNQPQHF.